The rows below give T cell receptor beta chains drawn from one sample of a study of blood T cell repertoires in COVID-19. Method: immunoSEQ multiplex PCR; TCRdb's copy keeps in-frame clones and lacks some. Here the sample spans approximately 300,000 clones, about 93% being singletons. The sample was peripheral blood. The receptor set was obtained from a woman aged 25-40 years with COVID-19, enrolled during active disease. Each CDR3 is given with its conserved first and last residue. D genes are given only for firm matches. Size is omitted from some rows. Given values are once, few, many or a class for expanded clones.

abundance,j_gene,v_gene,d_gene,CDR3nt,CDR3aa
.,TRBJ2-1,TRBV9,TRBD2,TGTGCCAGCAGCGTTCGAGGACTAGCGGCTTTCGATGAGCAGTTCTTC,CASSVRGLAAFDEQFF
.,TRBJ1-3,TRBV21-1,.,TGTGCCAGCAGCAAAGCGGGCAGGGCCCCTGGAAACACCATATATTTT,CASSKAGRAPGNTIYF
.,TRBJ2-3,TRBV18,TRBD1,TGTGCCAGCTCACCCGACAGGGTCAGGAGGACAGATACGCAGTATTTT,CASSPDRVRRTDTQYF
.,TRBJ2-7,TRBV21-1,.,TGTGCCAGCAGCCCTTGGCGGGTAGCGTACGAGCAGTACTTC,CASSPWRVAYEQYF
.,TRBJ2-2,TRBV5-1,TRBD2,TGCGCCAGCAGCTACGCTAGCGGAGGAACCGGGGAGCTGTTTTTT,CASSYASGGTGELFF
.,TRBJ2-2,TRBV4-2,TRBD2,TGTGCCAGCAGCCAGGGGACTAGCGTAAACACCGGGGAGCTGTTTTTT,CASSQGTSVNTGELFF
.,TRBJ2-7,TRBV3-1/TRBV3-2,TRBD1,TGTGCCAGCAGCCAAGGAGTAGCAGGGGGCGTCGGTGGGAGGAGGAACGAGCAGTACTTC,CASSQGVAGGVGGRRNEQYF
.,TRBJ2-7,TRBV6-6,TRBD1,TGTGCCAGCAGTCGTCAATCCGGGACAGGGGGCTCCCCCCCCTCCGAGCAGTACTTC,CASSRQSGTGGSPPSEQYF
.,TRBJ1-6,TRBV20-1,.,TGCAGTGCTAGTGTTGGGCGCCCGCCCAGTTCACCCCTCCACTTT,CSASVGRPPSSPLHF
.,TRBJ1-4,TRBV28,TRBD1,TGTGCCAGCAGTTTACCCGGGACAGGGGATGGGTATGAAAAACTGTTTTTT,CASSLPGTGDGYEKLFF
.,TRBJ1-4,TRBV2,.,TGTGTCACTAGCAGCGATGAAAAACTGTTTTTT,CVTSSDEKLFF
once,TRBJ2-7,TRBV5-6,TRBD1,TGTGCCAGCAGCGCCGGGACAGGGGGCATACACGAGCAGTACTTC,CASSAGTGGIHEQYF
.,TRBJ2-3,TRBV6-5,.,TGTGCCACTCGACAAGATGGCACAGATACGCAGTATTTT,CATRQDGTDTQYF
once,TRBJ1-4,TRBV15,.,TGTGCCACCAGCAGGGTTAGGGGTGAAAAACTGTTTTTT,CATSRVRGEKLFF
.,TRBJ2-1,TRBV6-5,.,TGTGCCAGCAGTATGGGGCGCCCATACAATGAGCAGTTCTTC,CASSMGRPYNEQFF
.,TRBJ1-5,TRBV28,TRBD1,TGTGCCAGCAGTTTAATGGGGACAGGGGATCAGCCCCAGCATTTT,CASSLMGTGDQPQHF
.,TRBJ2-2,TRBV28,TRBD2,TGTGCCAGCCTGCGGGGGTCAAGTGTCGCCACCGGGGAGCTGTTTTTT,CASLRGSSVATGELFF
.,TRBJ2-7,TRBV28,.,TGTGCCAGCAGTGCCCACTCAATGTCCTACGAGCAGTACTTC,CASSAHSMSYEQYF
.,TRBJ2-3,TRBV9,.,TGTGCCAGCAGCGTAGGCTTTGAGAGCACAGATACGCAGTATTTT,CASSVGFESTDTQYF
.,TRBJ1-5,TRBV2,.,TGTGCCAGCAGTGTCGGTAGCAATCAGCCCCAGCATTTT,CASSVGSNQPQHF
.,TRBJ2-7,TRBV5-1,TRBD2,TGCGCCAGCAGGCAGGCGACTAGCGGGACTGGAGAGCAGTACTTC,CASRQATSGTGEQYF